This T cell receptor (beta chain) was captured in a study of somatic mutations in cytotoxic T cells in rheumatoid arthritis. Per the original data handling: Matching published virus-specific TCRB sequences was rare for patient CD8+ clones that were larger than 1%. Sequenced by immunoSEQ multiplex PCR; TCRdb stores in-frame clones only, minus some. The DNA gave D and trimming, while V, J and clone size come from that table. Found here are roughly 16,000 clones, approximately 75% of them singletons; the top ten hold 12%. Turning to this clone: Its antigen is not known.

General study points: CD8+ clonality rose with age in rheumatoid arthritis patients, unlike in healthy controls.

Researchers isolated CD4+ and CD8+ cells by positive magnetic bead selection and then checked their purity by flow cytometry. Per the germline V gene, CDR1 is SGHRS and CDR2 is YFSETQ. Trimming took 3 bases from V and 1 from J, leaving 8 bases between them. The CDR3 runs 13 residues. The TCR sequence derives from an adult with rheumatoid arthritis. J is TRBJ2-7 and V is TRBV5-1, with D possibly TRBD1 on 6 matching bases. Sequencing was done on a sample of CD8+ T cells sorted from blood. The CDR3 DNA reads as TGCGCCAGCAGCTGGGACAAATCCTACGAGCAGTACTTC. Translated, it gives CASSWDKSYEQYF.